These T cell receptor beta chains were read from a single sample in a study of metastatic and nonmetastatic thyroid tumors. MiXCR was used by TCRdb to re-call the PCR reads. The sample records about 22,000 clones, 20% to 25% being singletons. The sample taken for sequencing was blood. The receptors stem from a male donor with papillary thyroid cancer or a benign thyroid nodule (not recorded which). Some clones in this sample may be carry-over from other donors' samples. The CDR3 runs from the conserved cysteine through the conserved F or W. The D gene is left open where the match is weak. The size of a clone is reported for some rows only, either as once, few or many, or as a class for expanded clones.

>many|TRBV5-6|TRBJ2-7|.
TGTGCCAGCAGCCCTACGGTGGGGGTTTTCTACGAGCAGTACTTC
CASSPTVGVFYEQYF
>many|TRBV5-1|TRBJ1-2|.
TGCGCCAGCAGCACAAATTTAGGGAACTCTCATGGCTACACCTTC
CASSTNLGNSHGYTF
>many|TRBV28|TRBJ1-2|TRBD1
TGTGCCAGCAGCTCAGGGACAGCCTGGCTAGGCTACACCTTC
CASSSGTAWLGYTF
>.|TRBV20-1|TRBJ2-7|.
TGCAGTGCAACGCGTTCGGGGGGCCGCTACGAGCAGTACTTC
CSATRSGGRYEQYF
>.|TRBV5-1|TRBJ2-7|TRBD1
TGCGCCAGCAGCTTGCGGGACCAGAGTACAGGGGGCTACGAGCAGTACTTC
CASSLRDQSTGGYEQYF
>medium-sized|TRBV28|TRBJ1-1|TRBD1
TGTGCCTCCTCGACAGGGCTCACTGAAGCTTTCTTT
CASSTGLTEAFF
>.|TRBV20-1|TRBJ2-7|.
TGCAGTGCTGGAAGACAGAGCTCCTACGAGCAGTACTTC
CSAGRQSSYEQYF
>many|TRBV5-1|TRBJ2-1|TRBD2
TGCGCCAGCAGCTTAGGACTAGCTAATGAGCAGTTCTTC
CASSLGLANEQFF
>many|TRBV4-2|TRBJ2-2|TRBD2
TGTGCCAGCAGCGCTAAAGCCGGGACTAGCGGGTATACCGGGGAGCTGTTTTTT
CASSAKAGTSGYTGELFF
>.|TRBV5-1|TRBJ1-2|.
TGCGCCAGCAGCACGGGACTGCGAGGCTACACCTTC
CASSTGLRGYTF
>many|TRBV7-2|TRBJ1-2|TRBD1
TGTGCCAGCAGACGAGGGATATCGACGGGACAGGGGATTTTTTCCTATGGCCACACCTTC
CASRRGISTGQGIFSYGHTF
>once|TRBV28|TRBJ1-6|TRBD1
TGTGCAAGCAGTTTAGGCGACAGGGGAGGATCACCCCTCCAATTT
CASSLGDRGGSPLQF
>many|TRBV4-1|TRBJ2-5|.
TGCGCCAGCAGCCAAGAGGATAGCCAAGAGACCCAGTACTTC
CASSQEDSQETQYF
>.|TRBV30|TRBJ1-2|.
TGTGCCTGGAGTCTGCAGTGGAGGCCGTACTATGGCTACACCTTC
CAWSLQWRPYYGYTF
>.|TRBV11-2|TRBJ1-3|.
TGTGCCAGCAGCTTAGTGAGGGCTGGAAACACCATATATTTT
CASSLVRAGNTIYF
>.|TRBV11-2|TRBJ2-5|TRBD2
TGTGCCAGCACCCCGGGGGGAATAGCGGCCCAGTACTTC
CASTPGGIAAQYF
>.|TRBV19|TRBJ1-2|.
TGTGCCAGTAGTATTTACGGCCGAGGACCGGGGTACGATGGCTACACCTTC
CASSIYGRGPGYDGYTF
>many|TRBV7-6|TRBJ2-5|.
TGTGCCAGCAGCTTAGGACACCAAGAGACCCAGTACTTC
CASSLGHQETQYF
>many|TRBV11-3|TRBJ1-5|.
TGTGCCAGCAACTCCGGAGCAGGGCCCATGCCCCAGCATTTT
CASNSGAGPMPQHF
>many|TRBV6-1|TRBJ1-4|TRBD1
TGTGCCAGCAGATTAGGGGGGACAGGGCGGGAAAAACTGTTTTTT
CASRLGGTGREKLFF
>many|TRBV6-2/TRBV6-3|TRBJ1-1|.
TGTGCCAGCAGTTACACTTTCACGGCCGGACTAGGGGACACTGAAGCTTTCTTT
CASSYTFTAGLGDTEAFF
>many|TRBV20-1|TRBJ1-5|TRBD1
TGCAGTGCTAGAGATACCCCGACAGGGGCCCGCAATCAGCCCCAGCATTTT
CSARDTPTGARNQPQHF
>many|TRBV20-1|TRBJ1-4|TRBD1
TGCAGTGCCCCTCCGATGGGACAGGGCGATGAAAAACTGTTTTTT
CSAPPMGQGDEKLFF
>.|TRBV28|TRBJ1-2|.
TGTGTCAGCATCCCAACCCTTGGGGTCTATGGCTACACCTTC
CVSIPTLGVYGYTF
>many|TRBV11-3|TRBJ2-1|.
TGTGCCAGCAGCCCCGGGACCTACAATGAGCAGTTCTTC
CASSPGTYNEQFF
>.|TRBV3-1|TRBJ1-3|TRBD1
TGTGCCAGCAGCCAAGGGACAGGGGGGTCTGGAAACACCATATATTTT
CASSQGTGGSGNTIYF
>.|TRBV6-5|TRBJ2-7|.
TGTGCCAGCAGTTACTCGGCAGACTCCTACGATCGGTACTTC
CASSYSADSYDRYF
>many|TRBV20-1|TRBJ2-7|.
TGCAGTGCCCCGAGGCGCGGATCCTACGAGCAGTACTTC
CSAPRRGSYEQYF
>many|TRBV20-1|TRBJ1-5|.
TGCAGTGGGCAGACAGTGTATAGCAATCAGCCCCAGCATTTT
CSGQTVYSNQPQHF
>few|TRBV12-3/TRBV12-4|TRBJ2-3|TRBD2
TGTGCCATCATTATAGCGGGGAGTGGGGCAGATACGCAGTATTTT
CAIIIAGSGADTQYF
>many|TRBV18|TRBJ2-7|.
TGTGCCAGCTCACCGGCGGAGGGCCGAGTCAACGAGCAGTACTTC
CASSPAEGRVNEQYF
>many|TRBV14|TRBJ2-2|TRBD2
TGTGCCAGCAGCCAAGTCGGTGGGAGGGAGACCGGGGAGCTGTTTTTT
CASSQVGGRETGELFF
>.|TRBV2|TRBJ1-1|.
TGTGCCAGCAGTGCCTTCCTAGGGGTAGGGACTGAAGCTTTCTTT
CASSAFLGVGTEAFF
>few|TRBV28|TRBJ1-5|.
TGTGCCAGCAGTCGTAGCAATCAGCCCCAGCATTTT
CASSRSNQPQHF
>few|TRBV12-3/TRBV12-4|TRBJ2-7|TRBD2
TGTGCCAGCAGTTTTGGCCTAGCGGGCAGATTATACGAGCAGTACTTC
CASSFGLAGRLYEQYF
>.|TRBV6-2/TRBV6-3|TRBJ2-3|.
TGTGCCAGCAGTTCCCTTCCGGGAGCTCGCACAGATACGCAGTATTTT
CASSSLPGARTDTQYF
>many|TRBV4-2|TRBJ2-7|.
TGTGCCAGCAGCCCTGGGGGGACCGCCTACGAGCAGTACTTC
CASSPGGTAYEQYF
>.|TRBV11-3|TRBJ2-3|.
TGTGCCAGCAGCCCCCAGCGGACAGATACGCAGTATTTT
CASSPQRTDTQYF
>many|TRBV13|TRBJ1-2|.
TGTGCCAGCAGCGCCCGGGGCAAAAATCTCGTCCCTAACTATGGCTACACCTTC
CASSARGKNLVPNYGYTF
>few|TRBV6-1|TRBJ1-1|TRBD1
TGTGCCAGCAGTGAGGACAGGGGCGACACTGAAGCTTTCTTT
CASSEDRGDTEAFF
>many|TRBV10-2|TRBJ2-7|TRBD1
TGCGCCAGCGGACAGGCCCTCGGGTCTCTACGATACGAGCAGTACTTC
CASGQALGSLRYEQYF
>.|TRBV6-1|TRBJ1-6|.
TGTGCCACCCAGAGCTCCTATAATTCACCCCTCCACTTT
CATQSSYNSPLHF
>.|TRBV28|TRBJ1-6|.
TGTGCCAGCACCCAAGGAGGGGGGAATGGGTCACCCCTCCACTTT
CASTQGGGNGSPLHF
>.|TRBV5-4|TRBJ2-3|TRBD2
TGTGCCAGCAGCCTGGAGCGGGGGAGCACAGATACGCAGTATTTT
CASSLERGSTDTQYF
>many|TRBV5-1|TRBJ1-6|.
TGCGCCAGCCGGGGCGTAAGGACTGAAAATTCACCCCTCCACTTT
CASRGVRTENSPLHF
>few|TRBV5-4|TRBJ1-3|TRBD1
TGTGCCAGCAGCTCCGGGACAGAGTCAGGAAACACCATATATTTT
CASSSGTESGNTIYF
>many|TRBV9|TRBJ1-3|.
TGTGCCAGCAGCGTAAAGGGGAAGATTATTGACACCATATATTTT
CASSVKGKIIDTIYF
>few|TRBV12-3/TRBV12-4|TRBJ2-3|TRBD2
TGTGCCAGCAGTCTCCTTAGACTAGCGGGGTATGTAGATACGCAGTATTTT
CASSLLRLAGYVDTQYF
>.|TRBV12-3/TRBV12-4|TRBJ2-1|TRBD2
TGTGCCAGCAGCGAACTAGCGGGAGAGGATAAAAAGCAGTTCTTC
CASSELAGEDKKQFF
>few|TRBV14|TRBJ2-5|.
TGTGCCAGCCAGCTAGACCTGCAAGAGACCCAGTACTTC
CASQLDLQETQYF
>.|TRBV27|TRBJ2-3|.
TGTGCCAGCAGTTTATATTGGACAGAAACAGATACGCAGTGTTTT
CASSLYWTETDTQCF